A selection of T cell receptor beta chains follows, all from one sample in a study of blood T cell repertoires in COVID-19. Repertoires were generated with immunoSEQ multiplex PCR, while TCRdb's copy carries only in-frame clones and drops some. The sample consists of 91,000 or so clones, around nine tenths of them appearing once. The sequencing input was peripheral blood. These TCRs come from a human donor in a cohort sampled during active COVID-19. Both conserved end residues are part of each CDR3. D genes are given only for firm matches. Where a row states a size, it is once, few, many or the class of an expanded clone; other rows omit it.

>15|TRBV9|NA|TRBJ2-7|TRBD1
TGTGCCAGCAGCGCTGACAGGGGCCTCTCCTACGAGCAGTACTTC
CASSADRGLSYEQYF
>13|TRBV19|NA|TRBJ2-1|NA
TGTGCCAGTAGTCCTTCTAGCGTCGGTGAGCAGTTCTTC
CASSPSSVGEQFF
>16|TRBV5-1|NA|TRBJ2-3|TRBD2
TGCGCCAGCAGCTTGGGAACAGCGGGGGGCACAGATACGCAGTATTTT
CASSLGTAGGTDTQYF
>21|TRBV9|NA|TRBJ2-1|TRBD2
TGTGCCAGCAGCCGCGGGGTGGGGGTAGCGGGGGCCCCGAGCTCCTACAATGAGCAGTTCTTC
CASSRGVGVAGAPSSYNEQFF
>18|TRBV5-4|NA|TRBJ2-1|TRBD1
TGTGCCAGCAGCTCCGGTGGGGGTGGGACAGGGTCGCCTAATGAGCAGTTCTTC
CASSSGGGGTGSPNEQFF
>15|TRBV5-4|NA|TRBJ2-1|TRBD1
TGTGCCAGCAGACTGGACAGGGGGCCTGCGCATGAGCAGTTCTTC
CASRLDRGPAHEQFF
>13|TRBV15|once|TRBJ2-1|NA
TGTGCCACCAGCAGAAACAGGGTCAATGAGCAGTTCTTC
CATSRNRVNEQFF
>17|TRBV19|NA|TRBJ2-2|NA
TGTGCCAGTAGTATAGATCGGGTAGCTCGAGACACCGGGGAGCTGTTTTTT
CASSIDRVARDTGELFF
>15|TRBV5-1|NA|TRBJ1-6|TRBD1
TGCGCCAGCAGCTTACAGGGGGTAAGCCTCGAGCCCCTCCACTTT
CASSLQGVSLEPLHF
>16|TRBV18|once|TRBJ1-1|NA
TGTGCCAGCTCACCCACCGGGGGGAGAATGAACACTGAAGCTTTCTTT
CASSPTGGRMNTEAFF
>16|TRBV25-1|NA|TRBJ1-1|NA
TGTGCCAGCTCCCTCGGGGCAGGGAGGGCGAACACTGAAGCTTTCTTT
CASSLGAGRANTEAFF
>13|TRBV6-5|NA|TRBJ2-1|TRBD2
TGTGCCAGCAGTCAGCGGGACTTTCATGAGCAGTTCTTC
CASSQRDFHEQFF
>14|TRBV3-1/TRBV3-2|NA|TRBJ2-7|TRBD2
TGTGCCAGCAGCCCCTGGACTAGCGGCTACGAGCAGTACTTC
CASSPWTSGYEQYF
>13|TRBV9|NA|TRBJ2-5|NA
TGTGCCAGCAGCGTATCCGCCACAGCGGACCAGTACTTC
CASSVSATADQYF
>13|TRBV7-2|once|TRBJ1-2|NA
TGTGCCAGCAGCTTTTCTCTAAACTATGGCTACACCTTC
CASSFSLNYGYTF
>17|TRBV4-3|NA|TRBJ1-1|TRBD1
TGCGCCAGCAGCCAGGGGACAGGGGCCTTTTTGAACACTGAAGCTTTCTTT
CASSQGTGAFLNTEAFF
>15|TRBV7-2|NA|TRBJ2-7|TRBD2
TGTGCCAGCAGCATAGGAGCGGGAGGAAGGTACGAGCAGTACTTC
CASSIGAGGRYEQYF
>14|TRBV9|NA|TRBJ1-2|NA
TGTGCCAGTACCGAACAGGCAGGGAACTATGGCTACACCTTC
CASTEQAGNYGYTF
>14|TRBV10-1|NA|TRBJ2-7|NA
TGCGCCAGCAGTGAGTCCCGGTGGGCCGGCGAGCAGTACTTC
CASSESRWAGEQYF
>19|TRBV30|NA|TRBJ1-6|NA
TGTGCCTGGAACCTCGCCGGGACTCTGGCGAGCTCCTATAATTCACCCCTCCACTTT
CAWNLAGTLASSYNSPLHF
>14|TRBV3-1/TRBV3-2|NA|TRBJ1-1|NA
TGTGCCAGCAGCCACAGACAGATCCACACTGAAGCTTTCTTT
CASSHRQIHTEAFF
>12|TRBV19|NA|TRBJ1-1|NA
TGTGCCAGTAACATAGGGGGATACGAAGCTTTCTTT
CASNIGGYEAFF
>14|TRBV4-3|NA|TRBJ1-5|NA
TGCGCCAGCAGCCAAGAAGGAGGTAATCAGCCCCAGCATTTT
CASSQEGGNQPQHF
>15|TRBV7-9|NA|TRBJ2-1|TRBD2
TGTGCCAGCAGCCTCCTGGGAGGGCTTTCGTATGAGCAGTTCTTC
CASSLLGGLSYEQFF